Listed here are 4 T cell receptor beta chains from one sample, sequenced in a study of identical twins. TCRdb re-called the 5' RACE reads with MiXCR, one entry per CDR3 protein. The data show some 710,000 distinct CDR3 sequences, less than 7% seen once. Sequencing used naive T cells sorted from blood. The receptors come from a man aged 18 to 30 in good health.

The chain uses TRBV5-1 and TRBJ2-1; no clear D gene. Germline V lookup: CDR1 SGHRS, CDR2 YFSETQ. The germline V and J ends were trimmed by 6 bases and 6 bases, with 13 bases remaining between them. The CDR3 is 13 amino acids. CDR3 nucleotide sequence: TGCGCCAGCAACAAGGATGTGGGCAATGAGCAGTTCTTC. It yields the protein CASNKDVGNEQFF. The variable domain in full, completed from reference TRBV5-1 and TRBJ2-1, reads KAGVTQTPRYLIKTRGQQVTLSCSPISGHRSVSWYQQTPGQGLQFLFEYFSETQRNKGNFPGRFSGRQFSNSRSEMNVSTLELGDSALYLCASNKDVGNEQFFGPGTRLTVL.

This clonotype was observed at least ten times. This rearrangement joins TRBV6-5 to TRBJ2-7, with TRBD1 matching 8 bases. The CDR3 runs 15 residues. Germline CDR1 is MNHEY and CDR2 is SVGAGI. Unmatched junction bases numbered 7, after V lost 0 bases and J lost 6 bases. The CDR3 DNA follows: TGTGCCAGCAGTTACTCTCGGGGACAGGCGGGCGAGCAGTACTTC. Protein product: CASSYSRGQAGEQYF.

This clonotype has a handful of counts. The rearrangement joins TRBV5-1 to TRBJ2-6; tentatively, D is TRBD1 or TRBD2 (5 bases each). CDR3 length: 17 residues. The V and J ends lost 6 bases and 0 bases respectively, with 16 bases between them. Germline loops: CDR1 SGHRS, CDR2 YFSETQ. CDR3 DNA sequence: TGCGCCAGCATCCTGGGACCCCGACACTCTGGGGCCAACGTCCTGACTTTC. This codes for CASILGPRHSGANVLTF.

There are many counts of this clonotype. The chain couples TRBV24-1 to TRBJ2-5; 7 bases map to TRBD1. The CDR3 consists of 15 residues. Trimming removed 3 bases from V and 6 bases from J; junction bases left unmatched: 9. Germline lookup yields CDR1 KGHDR and CDR2 SFDVKD. CDR3 sequence: CATSDRDSKKQTQYF. Here the CDR3 DNA reads TGTGCCACCAGTGATCGGGACAGTAAGAAGCAGACCCAGTACTTC.